This TCR beta chain was sequenced in a study of T-cell memory formation after mild COVID-19. Germline V lookup: CDR1 MNHEY, CDR2 SVGEGT. Trimming stripped 0 bases from V and 4 bases from J, with 16 bases between. There are 16 residues in the CDR3. Findings of the study overall: The study found balanced CD4/CD8 in clones contracting day 15 to 85 and a CD4+ lean in later expanders. Unconfirmed was the SARS-CoV-2 specificity of second-wave clones that peaked on day 37. Among CD4+ contracting clones, most were CM and EM, and CD8+ ones EMRA.

This clonotype was recorded a few times. Its antigen is still unknown. The authors produced TCR alpha and TCR beta cDNA libraries with sample barcodes and UMIs by 5'RACE using constant-segment primers. TCRdb processed the 5' RACE reads anew with MiXCR; each CDR3 protein has one entry. The sample lists 540,000 or so distinct CDR3 sequences, just over 20% occurring once. The clonotype originates from an adult woman who had mild COVID-19 (a few samples of this study predate the infection). Cell type and time point are not known. Sequencing used PBMCs or a T cell subset sorted from them (not recorded which). J is TRBJ2-7 and V is TRBV6-2 or TRBV6-3; tentative D call: TRBD1 (5 bases). CDR3 DNA sequence: TGTGCCAGCAGTTACTCGATGGGGCAGGGTTGGTACGAGCAGTACTTC. Translating gives CASSYSMGQGWYEQYF.